Listed below are T cell receptor beta chains from one sample, sequenced in a study of blood T cell repertoires in COVID-19. Clones were read by immunoSEQ multiplex PCR, and TCRdb kept only the in-frame ones, dropping some. The table shows about 120,000 clones, with around nine tenths occurring only once. The sequenced material came from peripheral blood. The source is a human donor with active COVID-19. The donor label of this sample is uncertain. CDR3s include the opening cysteine and the closing phenylalanine or tryptophan. D genes are given only for firm matches. Only some rows state a clone size, as once, few, many or a class for expanded clones.

D gene,J gene,clone size,V gene,CDR3 protein,CDR3 DNA
.,TRBJ1-1,.,TRBV12-5,CASGLQGYTEAFF,TGTGCTAGTGGTTTACAGGGTTACACTGAAGCTTTCTTT
.,TRBJ1-2,.,TRBV4-3,CASSQDGLSFYGYTF,TGCGCCAGCAGCCAAGATGGACTTTCTTTCTATGGCTACACCTTC
TRBD2,TRBJ2-7,.,TRBV4-1,CASSQNGLAGDEQYF,TGCGCCAGCAGCCAAAACGGACTAGCGGGGGACGAGCAGTACTTC
.,TRBJ1-6,.,TRBV5-5,CASRSDSLRNSYNSPLHF,TGTGCCAGCAGGTCGGACAGCCTACGGAACTCCTATAATTCACCCCTCCACTTT
.,TRBJ2-2,.,TRBV5-4,CATRGSNTGELFF,TGTGCCACAAGAGGGAGCAACACCGGGGAGCTGTTTTTT
.,TRBJ2-3,once,TRBV6-5,CASSSSLTDTQYF,TGTGCCAGCAGTTCGAGCTTGACAGATACGCAGTATTTT
.,TRBJ1-1,.,TRBV29-1,CSVEDHNFLNTEAFF,TGCAGCGTTGAAGATCATAACTTTCTGAACACTGAAGCTTTCTTT
TRBD1,TRBJ1-2,.,TRBV10-3,CAISEMGRQGANYGYTF,TGTGCCATCAGTGAAATGGGGCGACAGGGGGCTAACTATGGCTACACCTTC
.,TRBJ2-3,.,TRBV9,CASSEPTDTQYF,TGTGCCAGCAGCGAGCCCACAGATACGCAGTATTTT
TRBD1,TRBJ2-7,many,TRBV7-2,CASSWGQGDESEQYF,TGTGCCAGCAGCTGGGGACAGGGGGACGAAAGTGAGCAGTACTTC
.,TRBJ2-7,.,TRBV4-2,CASSPRMTEYEQYF,TGTGCCAGCAGCCCACGAATGACAGAGTACGAGCAGTACTTC
TRBD1,TRBJ2-4,.,TRBV5-1,CASSLVTGQGNIQYF,TGCGCCAGCAGCTTGGTAACAGGACAGGGTAACATTCAGTACTTC
TRBD2,TRBJ2-5,.,TRBV7-6,CASNTLGLVEQETQYF,TGTGCCAGCAACACCTTGGGACTAGTCGAACAAGAGACCCAGTACTTC
TRBD1,TRBJ2-5,.,TRBV5-1,CASSLERTGNIQETQYF,TGCGCCAGCAGCTTGGAAAGGACAGGGAATATCCAAGAGACCCAGTACTTC
.,TRBJ1-1,.,TRBV5-4,CASSGGDPEAFF,TGTGCCAGCAGCGGCGGCGATCCTGAAGCTTTCTTT
.,TRBJ2-5,.,TRBV6-5,CASHGRAVRETQYF,TGTGCCAGCCACGGCAGGGCAGTAAGAGAGACCCAGTACTTC
TRBD2,TRBJ2-7,.,TRBV6-5,CASSYYAGGRSSEQYF,TGTGCCAGCAGTTACTATGCGGGGGGGCGTAGTTCCGAGCAGTACTTC
.,TRBJ1-3,.,TRBV5-1,CASSLQPTKEAGNTIYF,TGCGCCAGCAGCCTGCAACCGACCAAGGAGGCTGGAAACACCATATATTTT
TRBD1,TRBJ2-3,.,TRBV18,CASSPFRDRSYTDTQYF,TGTGCCAGCTCACCTTTCCGGGACAGGTCTTACACAGATACGCAGTATTTT
TRBD1,TRBJ2-7,.,TRBV7-9,CASSLRDSQAPYEQYF,TGTGCCAGCAGCTTAAGGGACAGCCAAGCGCCCTACGAGCAGTACTTC
.,TRBJ2-7,.,TRBV6-5,CASSYGGAPYEQYF,TGTGCCAGCAGTTACGGGGGGGCCCCCTACGAGCAGTACTTC
TRBD1,TRBJ2-1,.,TRBV25-1,CASSELGQGDADGEQFF,TGTGCCAGCAGTGAACTCGGGCAGGGGGACGCGGATGGTGAGCAGTTCTTC
.,TRBJ2-5,.,TRBV2,CASSVYREQETQYF,TGTGCCAGCAGTGTTTACAGGGAGCAAGAGACCCAGTACTTC
TRBD1,TRBJ1-2,.,TRBV27,CASKIQGAGYGYTF,TGTGCCAGCAAAATACAGGGGGCCGGATATGGCTACACCTTC
TRBD2,TRBJ2-3,.,TRBV4-2,CASSQDLRTSGYTDTQYF,TGTGCCAGCAGCCAAGATCTTAGGACTAGCGGATACACAGATACGCAGTATTTT
TRBD1,TRBJ1-2,.,TRBV15,CATSRDPGGDYGYTF,TGTGCCACCAGCAGAGATCCAGGGGGCGACTATGGCTACACCTTC
TRBD1,TRBJ2-7,few,TRBV7-7,CASSLGDSSYEQYF,TGTGCTAGCAGCTTGGGGGACAGTTCCTACGAGCAGTACTTC
.,TRBJ1-6,.,TRBV9,CASSVGQTTNSPLHF,TGTGCCAGCAGCGTAGGACAGACGACGAATTCACCCCTCCACTTT
TRBD2,TRBJ2-2,.,TRBV20-1,CSASTFASSGGQSGELFF,TGCAGTGCTAGTACTTTCGCCTCTAGCGGGGGGCAATCCGGGGAGCTGTTTTTT
.,TRBJ2-7,.,TRBV4-2,CASSQDLYEQYF,TGTGCCAGCAGCCAAGATCTGTACGAGCAGTACTTC
.,TRBJ1-4,once,TRBV27,CASSPGGILREKLFF,TGTGCCAGCAGCCCCGGCGGCATCCTTAGGGAAAAACTGTTTTTT
.,TRBJ1-1,.,TRBV18,CASSGTIRGNTEAFF,TGTGCCAGCTCCGGGACAATACGAGGGAACACTGAAGCTTTCTTT
.,TRBJ1-5,few,TRBV4-1,CASSQEPVLQPQHF,TGCGCCAGCAGCCAAGAGCCAGTTTTACAGCCCCAGCATTTT
TRBD1,TRBJ2-3,.,TRBV2,CASSHRQGAIGTDTQYF,TGTGCCAGCAGCCACCGACAGGGGGCGATAGGCACAGATACGCAGTATTTT
.,TRBJ1-5,.,TRBV6-2/TRBV6-3,CASSQDSFNSNQPQHF,TGTGCCAGCAGTCAGGACAGCTTTAATAGCAATCAGCCCCAGCATTTT
.,TRBJ2-7,.,TRBV11-2,CASSLVLGVLGYEQYF,TGTGCCAGCAGCTTAGTTTTAGGGGTTCTGGGCTACGAGCAGTACTTC
.,TRBJ1-2,.,TRBV12-3/TRBV12-4,CAISRGGYGYTF,TGTGCCATCTCACGAGGGGGTTATGGCTACACCTTC
.,TRBJ2-3,.,TRBV7-8,CASSSRGAQVDTQYF,TGTGCCAGCAGCTCCAGGGGGGCCCAGGTAGATACGCAGTATTTT
.,TRBJ2-7,.,TRBV7-2,CASSRDRWSYEQYF,TGTGCCAGCAGCCGTGACAGGTGGTCCTACGAGCAGTACTTC
TRBD2,TRBJ2-2,.,TRBV6-1,CASSEAGGANTGELFF,TGTGCCAGCAGTGAAGCGGGGGGGGCGAACACCGGGGAGCTGTTTTTT
.,TRBJ2-1,.,TRBV5-8,CASSLGDGAYNEQFF,TGTGCCAGCAGCTTGGGAGATGGAGCCTACAATGAGCAGTTCTTC
TRBD1,TRBJ2-7,once,TRBV4-3,CASSQEGTGGNEQYF,TGCGCCAGCAGCCAAGAGGGGACAGGGGGCAACGAGCAGTACTTC
TRBD2,TRBJ2-5,.,TRBV10-3,CAISEGLARQGETQYF,TGTGCCATCAGTGAGGGACTAGCGCGGCAGGGGGAGACCCAGTACTTC